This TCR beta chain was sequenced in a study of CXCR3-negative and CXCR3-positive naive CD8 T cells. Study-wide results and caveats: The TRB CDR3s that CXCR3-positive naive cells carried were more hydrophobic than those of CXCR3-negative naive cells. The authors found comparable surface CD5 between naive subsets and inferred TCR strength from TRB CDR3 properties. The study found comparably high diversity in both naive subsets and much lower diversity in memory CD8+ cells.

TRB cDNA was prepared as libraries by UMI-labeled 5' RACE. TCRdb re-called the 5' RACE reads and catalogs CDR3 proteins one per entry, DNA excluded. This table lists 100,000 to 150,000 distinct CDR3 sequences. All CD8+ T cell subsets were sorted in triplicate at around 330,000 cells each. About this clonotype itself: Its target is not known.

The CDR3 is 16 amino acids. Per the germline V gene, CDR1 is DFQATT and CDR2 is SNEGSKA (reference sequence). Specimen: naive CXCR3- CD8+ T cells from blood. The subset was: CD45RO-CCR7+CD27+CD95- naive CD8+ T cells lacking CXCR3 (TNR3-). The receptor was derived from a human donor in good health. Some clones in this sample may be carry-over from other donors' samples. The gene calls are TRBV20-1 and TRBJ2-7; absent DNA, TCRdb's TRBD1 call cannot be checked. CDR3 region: CSARDAGAKGIYEQYF.